Presented here are 20 T cell receptor beta chains from one specimen sequenced in a study of prognosis after radiotherapy for stage I lung cancer. Multiplex PCR, run in two rounds, amplified TCR beta CDR3 from genomic DNA. First-round PCR used primers specific to each TRBV and TRBJ gene. TCRdb passed the multiplex PCR reads through MiXCR, listing each CDR3 protein once. The sample consists of 20,000 to 30,000 distinct CDR3 sequences, about 32% of them appearing once. The specimen comprised PBMCs, sampled before or after stereotactic body radiation therapy (not recorded which). Source of these receptors: a donor of 50 years or more with non-small cell lung cancer.

In this sample, this clonotype turned up many times. The genes are TRBV28 and TRBJ1-3, with D unresolved. This CDR3 region has 15 residues. V gave up 6 bases and J gave up 1 base, with 13 bases separating them. Germline lookup yields CDR1 MDHEN and CDR2 SYDVKM. CDR3 DNA sequence: TGTGCCAGCAGCTTTGCTTCAAGTTCTGGAAACACCATATATTTT. This sequence encodes CASSFASSSGNTIYF.

Note on this clonotype: A far bigger clonotype differs at one base, so this is likely a read error. V usage is TRBV13 and J usage is TRBJ2-3; 13 bases match TRBD2. CDR3 length equals 14 residues. Trimming cost V 6 bases and J 6 bases; bases outside gene matches: 3. CDR1 PRHDT and CDR2 FYEKMQ come from the germline V gene (reference sequence). The CDR3 DNA sequence: TGTGCCAGCAGGTCACTAGCGGGAGGGGATACGCAGTATTTT. This translates into CASRSLAGGDTQYF.

As concerns this clonotype: A junction end diverges from the germline sequence, so it may reflect a read error. CDR3 loop: CASILGLGTGELFF. The CDR3 region has the DNA TGTGCCAGCATCTTAGGTCTTGGCACCGGGGAGCTGTTTTTT. The V and J genes are TRBV7-3 and TRBJ2-2; D is ambiguous. The germline gives CDR1 SGHTA, CDR2 FQGTGA. The CDR3 spans 14 residues.

About this clonotype itself: A read error may be the cause here, since a much bigger clone is one base away. The CDR3 sequence: CSVLVQVDQPQHF. CDR3 DNA: TGCAGCGTTTTGGTACAGGTCGATCAGCCCCAGCATTTT. The chain employs TRBV29-1 and TRBJ1-5, with TRBD1 as a possible D gene (5 bases). V lost 5 bases, J lost 5 bases, and 13 bases lay in between. This CDR3 region has 13 residues. Germline lookup yields CDR1 SQVTM and CDR2 ANQGSEA. Variable domain in full (rest from reference TRBV29-1 and TRBJ1-5): SAVISQKPSRDICQRGTSLTIQCQVDSQVTMMFWYRQQPGQSLTLIATANQGSEATYESGFVIDKFPISRPNLTFSTLTVSNMSPEDSSIYLCSVLVQVDQPQHFGDGTRLSIL.

This clonotype was detected a few times. This chain links TRBV14 with TRBJ2-5; 8 bases align to TRBD1. Per the germline V gene, CDR1 is SGHDN and CDR2 is FVKESK. The CDR3 totals 15 residues. V shed 3 bases and J 2 bases; nucleotides not matched to a gene: 5. CDR3 nucleotide sequence: TGTGCCAGCAGCCATCCGGACAGGGTTCAAGAGACCCAGTACTTC. Protein: CASSHPDRVQETQYF.

This clonotype was detected ten times or more. V is TRBV30 and J is TRBJ2-5, with a weak D call TRBD2 (5 bases). Germline CDR1 reads GTSNPN; CDR2 reads SVGIG (reference sequence). V lost 2 bases, J lost 0 bases, and 10 bases lay in between. This CDR3 spans 14 amino acids. CDR3 coding DNA: TGTGCCTGGAGTCGGGGTTCGTACCAAGAGACCCAGTACTTC. This codes for CAWSRGSYQETQYF.

The sample holds many counts of this clonotype. The rearrangement joins TRBV28 to TRBJ1-6; TRBD1 aligns across 8 bases. V lost 2 bases and J lost 10; bases outside the gene matches: 7. The CDR3 spans 15 residues. Germline V CDR1 and CDR2: MDHEN, SYDVKM. CDR3: CASSLPGQGGSPLHF. The CDR3 nucleotides are TGTGCCAGCAGTTTACCCGGACAGGGTGGCTCACCCCTCCACTTT.

The chain uses TRBV5-6 and TRBJ1-2; TRBD1 is a possible D gene (6 bases). CDR1 is SGHDT, CDR2 YYEEEE, per germline. V was clipped by 0 bases and J by 7 bases, with 10 bases between them. CDR3 size: 13 residues. The CDR3, as DNA: TGTGCCAGCAGCTTGGCAGGGGCGGGTGGCTACACCTTC. It yields the protein CASSLAGAGGYTF.

This clonotype was seen ten or more times. The rearrangement uses TRBV20-1 and TRBJ1-1; TRBD1 matches at 7 bases. CDR3 length: 16 amino acids. Trimming at V came to 3 bases and at J to 2 bases, leaving 12 bases not matched to a gene. The germline V gene has CDR1 DFQATT and CDR2 SNEGSKA (reference sequence). The CDR3 nucleotides read TGCAGTGCTAGTCGATACCTCGGGACAGTAAACACTGAAGCTTTCTTT. Translated, it gives CSASRYLGTVNTEAFF.

This clonotype was observed many times. V gene TRBV9 combines with J gene TRBJ2-7; weak D call: TRBD2 (6 bases). V lost 4 bases and J 3 bases, leaving 14 bases between the germline ends. The V gene's germline CDR1 is SGDLS and CDR2 YYNGEE. This CDR3 contains 14 residues. The CDR3 here is CASSTNSGNYEQYF. For the CDR3, the DNA is TGTGCCAGCAGCACCAATAGCGGAAACTACGAGCAGTACTTC.

This clonotype was counted many times. V usage is TRBV12-3 or TRBV12-4 and J usage is TRBJ1-2, with D possibly TRBD1 on 6 matching bases. The CDR3 has 13 amino acids. The V end was cut by 2 bases, the J end by 6 bases, with 10 bases between. The DNA for the CDR3 is TGTGCCAGCAGTTTAAGGGGGGGCAATGGCTACACCTTC. It translates to CASSLRGGNGYTF.

V usage is TRBV20-1 and J usage is TRBJ2-5; 10 nucleotides agree with TRBD2. Germline CDR1 and CDR2: DFQATT and SNEGSKA (reference sequence). Trimming removed 3 bases from V and 5 bases from J; junction bases left unmatched: 15. The CDR3 loop spans 17 amino acids. The CDR3 spells CSASGGSGRLVGETQYF. The CDR3 nucleotides are TGCAGTGCTAGCGGTGGTAGCGGGAGGCTCGTGGGGGAGACCCAGTACTTC.

The DNA of the CDR3 is TGTGCCAGCAGTGAAGCGCTTACTCGGGGTCAGATAGGCGTCTACACCTTC. Residues: CASSEALTRGQIGVYTF. The V call is TRBV6-1, the J call TRBJ1-2; D remains unclear. The CDR3 covers 17 residues. Germline V gene lookup returns CDR1 MNHNS and CDR2 SASEGT. The V and J ends lost 0 bases and 10 bases respectively, with 24 bases between them.

This clonotype was found many times. The genes are TRBV3-1 and TRBJ2-5; D gene ambiguous. Germline V gives CDR1 LGHDT, CDR2 YNNKEL (reference sequence). The V end lost 1 base, the J end lost 2 bases, and 11 bases lay between the germline ends. There are 15 residues in the CDR3. The chain's CDR3 is CASSQGGFGQETQYF. In nucleotides, the CDR3 is TGTGCCAGCAGCCAAGGGGGTTTTGGTCAAGAGACCCAGTACTTC.

Remarks on this clonotype: With a much larger clone just one base away, this may be a read error. CDR3 protein: CASSQADIGSYNEQFF. The CDR3 region has the DNA TGTGCCAGCAGCCAAGCAGATATAGGGTCCTACAATGAGCAGTTCTTC. V usage is TRBV3-1 and J usage is TRBJ2-1, with no clear D. The length of the CDR3 is 16 residues. Germline V lookup: CDR1 LGHDT, CDR2 YNNKEL (reference sequence). Trimming left V 1 base short and J 1 base short, with 11 bases between.

The V gene is TRBV24-1, the J gene TRBJ2-5; D may match TRBD1 or TRBD2 (5 bases each). The CDR3 is 15 amino acids. Germline CDR1 KGHDR, CDR2 SFDVKD. The CDR3 nucleotides read TGTGACACACCCGACCCCGGGGACGTCTGGGAGACCCAGTACTTC. Protein product: CDTPDPGDVWETQYF.

CDR3 coding DNA: TGTGCCAGTAGTATGGAAGCGCCGGGTGGCTACACCTTC. As protein: CASSMEAPGGYTF. The V gene is TRBV19, the J gene TRBJ1-2, with D unresolved. Trimming left V 3 bases short and J 7 bases short, with 12 bases between. Germline CDR1 is LNHDA and CDR2 is SQIVND (reference sequence). The CDR3 loop spans 13 amino acids.

This chain connects TRBV7-8 to TRBJ2-7, with 7 bases identical to TRBD2. The CDR3 loop spans 13 amino acids. CDR1 is SGHVS and CDR2 is FQNEAQ in the germline V gene. The trim removed 1 base at V and 6 bases at J, leaving 3 bases unmatched. The CDR3 loop is CASSLVREVEQYF. CDR3 DNA: TGTGCCAGCAGCTTAGTTCGGGAGGTCGAGCAGTACTTC.

This clonotype was seen at least ten times. This chain joins TRBV20-1 and TRBJ2-1; 7 nucleotides agree with TRBD2. V lost 6 bases, J lost 8 bases, and 13 bases stayed unmatched. CDR3 length equals 14 residues. Germline V gene data show CDR1 as DFQATT and CDR2 as SNEGSKA (reference sequence). CDR3 residues: CSAIGAGAPDEQFF. In DNA form, the CDR3 reads TGCAGTGCCATCGGGGCGGGAGCGCCCGATGAGCAGTTCTTC.

This clonotype has only one observation. The gene calls are TRBV7-3 and TRBJ2-1; D ambiguous. The length of the CDR3 is 16 residues. From germline, CDR1 is SGHTA and CDR2 FQGTGA. V was clipped by 5 bases and J by 4 bases, with 18 bases between them. The CDR3 sequence: CASSRNSWSTYNEQFF. CDR3 DNA sequence: TGTGCCAGCAGCCGCAATAGCTGGAGCACTTACAATGAGCAGTTCTTC.